This T cell receptor (beta chain) was identified in a study of T cell responses to AZD1222 COVID-19 vaccine. Study overall: Second doses that came at about 4 or about 12 weeks were put together. The study, taken as a whole, reports: Spike-wide vaccine-associated CD4 TCRs dominated at 160-218 and 743-854. Spike-specific TCR breadth and depth grew following two AZD1222 doses. Regions left unmutated in variants are reportedly the target of nearly half of spike-specific TCRs.

CDR1 and CDR2 from the germline V gene are SGHVS and FQNEAQ. The CDR3 spans 15 residues. Trimming cost V 5 bases and J 7 bases, with 20 bases left between them. Points on this clone: Its matching antigen is unknown.

Generated by immunoSEQ multiplex PCR, the TCRdb table keeps only in-frame clones and is missing some. Found here are 120,000 or so clones, roughly nine tenths of them singletons; the top ten hold about 1.5%. The source of this sequence is an adult in good health. The specimen was peripheral blood, collected on day 0 of AZD1222 vaccination. V usage is TRBV7-8 and J usage is TRBJ1-1; D might be TRBD1 (6 bases). DNA for the CDR3: TGTGCCAGCAGCCCCCGTGGGGGCGCCTCCATTGAAGCTTTCTTT. The encoded protein is CASSPRGGASIEAFF.